This T cell receptor beta chain was recorded in a study of chemoradiotherapy in HPV16-positive cancers. Study-wide context: Functional T-cell assays on two HPV16-positive patients' cells defined candidate HPV-specific clones and common TCR motifs.

Concerning this clone: Its antigen is undetermined.

Looked up from germline, CDR1 is GTSNPN and CDR2 is SVGIG (reference sequence). The CDR3 consists of 15 residues. The junction had 6 bases not matched to a gene; V was cut back by 4 bases and J by 1 base. Study-wide points: The functional HPV-specific definition rests on just two HPV16-positive patients. During treatment, candidate HPV-specific clones and E7-related motifs expanded in tumor.

TCRdb's table, derived via immunoSEQ multiplex PCR, lists solely in-frame clones and lacks some. The table lists 30,000 or so clones, around 88% of them singletons. Samples were taken several times over chemoradiotherapy. The gene calls are TRBV30 and TRBJ1-2, with 10 positions matching TRBD1. The sequenced sample was blood, obtained from a patient who underwent chemoradiotherapy. This TCR derives from a human donor with HPV-associated anogenital cancer. CDR3 sequence: CAWTRDRGHNYGYTF. The CDR3 DNA reads as TGTGCCTGGACGAGGGACAGGGGACATAACTATGGCTACACCTTC.